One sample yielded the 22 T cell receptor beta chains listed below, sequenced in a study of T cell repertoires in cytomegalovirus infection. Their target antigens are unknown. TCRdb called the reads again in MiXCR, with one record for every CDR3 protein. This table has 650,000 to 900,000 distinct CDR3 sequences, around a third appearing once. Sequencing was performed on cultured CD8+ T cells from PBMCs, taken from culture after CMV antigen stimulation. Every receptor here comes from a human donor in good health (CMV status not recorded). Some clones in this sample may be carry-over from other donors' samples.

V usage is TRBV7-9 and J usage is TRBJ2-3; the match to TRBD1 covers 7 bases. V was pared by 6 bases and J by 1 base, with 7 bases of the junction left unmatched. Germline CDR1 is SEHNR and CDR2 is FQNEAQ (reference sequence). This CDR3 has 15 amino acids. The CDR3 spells CASRAPGQRTDTQYF. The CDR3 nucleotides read TGTGCCAGCAGAGCACCGGGACAGCGCACAGATACGCAGTATTTT.

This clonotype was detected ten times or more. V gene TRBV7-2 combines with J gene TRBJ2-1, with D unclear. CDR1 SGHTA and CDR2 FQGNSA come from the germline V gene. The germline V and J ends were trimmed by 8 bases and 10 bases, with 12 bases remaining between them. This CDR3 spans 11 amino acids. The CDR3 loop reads CASLELSEQFF. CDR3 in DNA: TGTGCCAGCCTCGAGCTCAGCGAGCAGTTCTTC.

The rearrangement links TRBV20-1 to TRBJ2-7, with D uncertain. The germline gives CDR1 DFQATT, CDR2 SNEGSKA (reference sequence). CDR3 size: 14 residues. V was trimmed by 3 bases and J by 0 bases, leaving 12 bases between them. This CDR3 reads CSASSAMSSYEQYV. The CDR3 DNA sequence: TGCAGTGCTAGTTCCGCCATGAGCTCCTACGAGCAGTACGTC.

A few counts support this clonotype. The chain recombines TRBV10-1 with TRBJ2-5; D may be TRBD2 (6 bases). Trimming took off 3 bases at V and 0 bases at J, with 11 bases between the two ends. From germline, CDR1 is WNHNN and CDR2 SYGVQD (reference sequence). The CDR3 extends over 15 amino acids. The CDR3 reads CASSDGEDYQETQYF. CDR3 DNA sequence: TGCGCCAGCAGTGACGGGGAGGACTACCAAGAGACCCAGTACTTC.

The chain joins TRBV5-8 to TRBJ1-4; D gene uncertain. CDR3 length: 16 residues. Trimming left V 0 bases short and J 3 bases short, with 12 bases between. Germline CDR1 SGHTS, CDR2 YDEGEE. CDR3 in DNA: TGTGCCAGCAGCTTGGTTCGGGGAGGAGCTAATGAAAAACTGTTTTTT. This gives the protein CASSLVRGGANEKLFF.

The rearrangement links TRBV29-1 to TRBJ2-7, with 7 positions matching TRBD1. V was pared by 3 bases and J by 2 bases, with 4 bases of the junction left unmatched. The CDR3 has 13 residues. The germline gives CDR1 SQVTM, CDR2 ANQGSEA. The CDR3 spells CSVEGQQAYEQYF. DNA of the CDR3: TGCAGCGTTGAGGGACAGCAGGCCTACGAGCAGTACTTC.

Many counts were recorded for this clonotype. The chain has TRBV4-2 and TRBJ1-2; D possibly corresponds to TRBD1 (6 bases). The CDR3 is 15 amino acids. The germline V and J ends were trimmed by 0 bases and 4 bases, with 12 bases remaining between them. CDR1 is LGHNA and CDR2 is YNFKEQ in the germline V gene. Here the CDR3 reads CASSQEITGSYGYTF. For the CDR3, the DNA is TGTGCCAGCAGCCAAGAAATTACAGGGTCCTATGGCTACACCTTC.

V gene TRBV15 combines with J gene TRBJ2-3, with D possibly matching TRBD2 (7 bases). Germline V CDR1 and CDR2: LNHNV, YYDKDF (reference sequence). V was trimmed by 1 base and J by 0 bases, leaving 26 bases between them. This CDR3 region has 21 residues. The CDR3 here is CATSRGAGGEEGGPSTDTQYF. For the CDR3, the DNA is TGTGCCACCAGCAGAGGCGCTGGGGGAGAAGAGGGGGGGCCGAGCACAGATACGCAGTATTTT.

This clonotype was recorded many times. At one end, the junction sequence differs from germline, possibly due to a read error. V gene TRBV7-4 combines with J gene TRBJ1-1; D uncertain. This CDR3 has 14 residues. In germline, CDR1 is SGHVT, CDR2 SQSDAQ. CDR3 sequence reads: CASSLGKTNAEAFF. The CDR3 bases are TGTGCCAGCAGCTTGGGAAAAACGAACGCTGAAGCTTTCTTT.

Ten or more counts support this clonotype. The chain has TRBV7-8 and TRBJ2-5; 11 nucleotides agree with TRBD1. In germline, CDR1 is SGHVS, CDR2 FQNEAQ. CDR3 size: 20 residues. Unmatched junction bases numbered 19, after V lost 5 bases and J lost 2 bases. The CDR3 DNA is TGTGCCAGCAGCATTCCACCAGGACAGGGGGCGCAGGACGGGCAAGAGACCCAGTACTTC. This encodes CASSIPPGQGAQDGQETQYF. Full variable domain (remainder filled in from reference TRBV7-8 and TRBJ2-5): GAGVSQSPRYKVAKRGQDVALRCDPISGHVSLFWYQQALGQGPEFLTYFQNEAQLDKSGLPSDRFFAERPEGSVSTLKIQRTQQEDSAVYLCASSIPPGQGAQDGQETQYFGPGTRLLVL.

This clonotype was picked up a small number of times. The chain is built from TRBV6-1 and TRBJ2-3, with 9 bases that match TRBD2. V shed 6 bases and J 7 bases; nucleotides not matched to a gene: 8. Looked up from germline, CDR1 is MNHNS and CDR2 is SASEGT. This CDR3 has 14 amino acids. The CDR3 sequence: CASSQTSGPNTQYF. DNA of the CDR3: TGTGCCAGCAGCCAGACTAGCGGTCCCAATACGCAGTATTTT.

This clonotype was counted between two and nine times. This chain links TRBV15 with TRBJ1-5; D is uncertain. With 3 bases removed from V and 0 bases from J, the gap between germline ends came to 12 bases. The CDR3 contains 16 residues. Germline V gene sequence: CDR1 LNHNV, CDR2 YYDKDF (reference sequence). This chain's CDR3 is CATSSEHAYSNQPQHF. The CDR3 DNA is TGTGCCACCAGCAGTGAACATGCTTATAGCAATCAGCCCCAGCATTTT.

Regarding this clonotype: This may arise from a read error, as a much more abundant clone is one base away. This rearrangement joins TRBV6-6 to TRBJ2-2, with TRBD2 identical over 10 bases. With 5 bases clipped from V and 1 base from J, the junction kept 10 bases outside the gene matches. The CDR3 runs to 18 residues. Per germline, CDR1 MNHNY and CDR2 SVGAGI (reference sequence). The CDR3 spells CASSDKTSGEKNTGELFF. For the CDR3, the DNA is TGTGCCAGCAGTGATAAAACTAGCGGGGAGAAGAACACCGGGGAGCTGTTTTTT.

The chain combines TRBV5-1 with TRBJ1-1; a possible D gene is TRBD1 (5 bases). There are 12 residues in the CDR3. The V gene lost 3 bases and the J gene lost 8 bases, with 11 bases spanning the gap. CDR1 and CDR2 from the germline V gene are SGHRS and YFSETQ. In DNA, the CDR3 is TGCGCCAGCAGCTACGACGGGGGGGAAGCTTTCTTT. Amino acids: CASSYDGGEAFF. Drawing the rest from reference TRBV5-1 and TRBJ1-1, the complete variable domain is KAGVTQTPRYLIKTRGQQVTLSCSPISGHRSVSWYQQTPGQGLQFLFEYFSETQRNKGNFPGRFSGRQFSNSRSEMNVSTLELGDSALYLCASSYDGGEAFFGQGTRLTVV.

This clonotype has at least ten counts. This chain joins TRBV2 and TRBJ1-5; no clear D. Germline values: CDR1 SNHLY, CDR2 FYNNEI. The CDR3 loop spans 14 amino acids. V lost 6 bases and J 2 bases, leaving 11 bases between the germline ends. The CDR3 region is CASSLRSGNQPQHF. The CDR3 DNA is TGTGCCAGCAGCCTAAGGTCCGGCAATCAGCCCCAGCATTTT.

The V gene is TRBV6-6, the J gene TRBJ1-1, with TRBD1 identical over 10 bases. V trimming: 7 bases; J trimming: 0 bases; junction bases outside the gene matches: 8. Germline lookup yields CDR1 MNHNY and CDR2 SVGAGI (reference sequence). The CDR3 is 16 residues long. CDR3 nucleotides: TGTGCCAGCACTCGGGACAGGGGTTCTATGAACACTGAAGCTTTCTTT. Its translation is CASTRDRGSMNTEAFF.

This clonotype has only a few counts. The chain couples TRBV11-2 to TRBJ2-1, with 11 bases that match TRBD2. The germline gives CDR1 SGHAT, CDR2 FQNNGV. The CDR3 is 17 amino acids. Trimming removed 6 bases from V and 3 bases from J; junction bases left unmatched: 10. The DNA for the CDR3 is TGTGCCAGCAGGATCACTAGCGGGGGATCCTACTACAATGAGCAGTTCTTC. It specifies CASRITSGGSYYNEQFF.

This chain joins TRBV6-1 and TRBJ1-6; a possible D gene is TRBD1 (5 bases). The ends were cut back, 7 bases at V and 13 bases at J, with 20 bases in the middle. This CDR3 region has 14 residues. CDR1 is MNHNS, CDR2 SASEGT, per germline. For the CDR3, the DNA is TGTGCCAGCAAAGCCCGGGACGGAGTCCTTCCCCTCCACTTT. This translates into CASKARDGVLPLHF.

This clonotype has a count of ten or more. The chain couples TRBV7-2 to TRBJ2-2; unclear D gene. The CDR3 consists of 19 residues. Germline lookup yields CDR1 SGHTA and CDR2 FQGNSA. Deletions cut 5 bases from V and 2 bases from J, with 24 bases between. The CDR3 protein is CASSAILGFVEFNTGELFF. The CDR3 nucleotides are TGTGCCAGCAGCGCCATTTTGGGGTTTGTTGAATTTAACACCGGGGAGCTGTTTTTT.

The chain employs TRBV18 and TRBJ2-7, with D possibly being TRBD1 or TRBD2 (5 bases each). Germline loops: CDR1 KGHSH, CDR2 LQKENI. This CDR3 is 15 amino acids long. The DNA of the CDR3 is TGTGTCAGCTCACTCGCCCCGGGACGCGGCGACGAGCAGTACGTC. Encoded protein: CVSSLAPGRGDEQYV.

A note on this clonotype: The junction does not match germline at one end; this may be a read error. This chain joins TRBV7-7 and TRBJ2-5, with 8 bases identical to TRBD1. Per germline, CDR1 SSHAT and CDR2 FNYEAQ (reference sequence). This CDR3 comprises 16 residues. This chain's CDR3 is CASSLMDTGGRETQYF. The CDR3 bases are TGTGCTAGCAGCTTAATGGATACAGGGGGTAGGGAGACCCAGTACTTC.

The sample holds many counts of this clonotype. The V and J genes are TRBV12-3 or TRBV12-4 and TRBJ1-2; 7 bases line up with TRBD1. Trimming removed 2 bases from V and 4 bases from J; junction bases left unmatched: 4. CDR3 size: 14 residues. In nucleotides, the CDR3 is TGTGCCAGCAGTTTAACCGGGACAGTCTATGGCTACACCTTC. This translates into CASSLTGTVYGYTF.